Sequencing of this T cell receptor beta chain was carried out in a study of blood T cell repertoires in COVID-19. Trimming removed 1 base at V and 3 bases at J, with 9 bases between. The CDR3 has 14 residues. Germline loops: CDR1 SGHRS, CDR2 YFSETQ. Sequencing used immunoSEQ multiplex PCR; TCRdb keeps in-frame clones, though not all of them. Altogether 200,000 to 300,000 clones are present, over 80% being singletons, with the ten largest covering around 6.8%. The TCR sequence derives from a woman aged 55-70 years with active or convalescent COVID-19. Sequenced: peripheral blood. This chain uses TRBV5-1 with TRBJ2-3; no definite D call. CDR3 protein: CASSLSSRTDTQYF. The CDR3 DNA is TGCGCCAGCAGCTTGTCCTCTAGAACAGATACGCAGTATTTT.